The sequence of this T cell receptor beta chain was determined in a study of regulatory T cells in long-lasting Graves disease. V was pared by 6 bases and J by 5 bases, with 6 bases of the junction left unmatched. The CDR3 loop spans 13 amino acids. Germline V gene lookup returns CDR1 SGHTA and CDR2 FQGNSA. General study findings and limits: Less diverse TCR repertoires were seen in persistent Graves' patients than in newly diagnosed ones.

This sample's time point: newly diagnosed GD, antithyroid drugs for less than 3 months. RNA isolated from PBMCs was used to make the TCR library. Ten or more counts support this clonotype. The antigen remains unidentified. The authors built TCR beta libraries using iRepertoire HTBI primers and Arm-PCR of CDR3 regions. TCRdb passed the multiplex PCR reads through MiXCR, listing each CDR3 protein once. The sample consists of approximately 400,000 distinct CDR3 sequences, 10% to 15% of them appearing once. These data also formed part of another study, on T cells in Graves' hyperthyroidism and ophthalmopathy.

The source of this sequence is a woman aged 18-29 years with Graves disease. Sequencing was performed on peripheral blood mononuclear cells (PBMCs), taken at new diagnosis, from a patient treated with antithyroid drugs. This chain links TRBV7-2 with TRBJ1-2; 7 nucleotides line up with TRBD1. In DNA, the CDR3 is TGTGCCAGCAGTTACGACAGGGAGTATGGCTACACCTTC. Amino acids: CASSYDREYGYTF.